What follows are 4 T cell receptor beta chains derived from one specimen sequenced in a study of T cells in pancreatic ductal adenocarcinoma. Data came from immunoSEQ multiplex PCR; TCRdb stores just in-frame clones and leaves some out. The sample consists of approximately 18,000 clones, about nine tenths of them appearing once. The selected patients with pancreatic ductal adenocarcinoma had surgery but no neoadjuvant therapy. Sequencing input: PBMCs. The receptor set was obtained from a human donor with pancreatic ductal adenocarcinoma.

A word on this clone: Since no conserved phenylalanine or tryptophan closes the CDR3, a read error is the likely cause. The chain links TRBV28 to TRBJ1-1; no clear D. The V and J ends lost 5 bases and 8 bases respectively, with 12 bases between them. There are 12 residues in the CDR3. Germline loops: CDR1 MDHEN, CDR2 SYDVKM. CDR3 loop: CASSRLGGEAFL. The CDR3 region has the DNA TGTGCCAGCAGTCGCCTTGGAGGGGAAGCTTTCCTT.

The chain recombines TRBV5-8 with TRBJ1-1; D is unclear. There are 13 residues in the CDR3. Per the germline V gene, CDR1 is SGHTS and CDR2 is YDEGEE. Trimming left V 7 bases short and J 7 bases short, with 17 bases between. In DNA form, the CDR3 reads TGTGCCAGCGGGATTGATAGCGGGGTTGAAGCTTTCTTT. Its protein product is CASGIDSGVEAFF.

V usage is TRBV9 and J usage is TRBJ2-5; 9 nucleotides agree with TRBD2. The CDR3 is made up of 15 amino acids. In germline, CDR1 is SGDLS, CDR2 YYNGEE. V was clipped by 4 bases and J by 11 bases; unmatched bases: 15. CDR3 sequence: CASSSSAGGYREQYF. DNA for the CDR3: TGTGCCAGCAGCTCTTCGGCGGGGGGGTATCGAGAGCAGTACTTC.

The chain carries TRBV28 and TRBJ1-3, with unresolved D. Germline CDR1 reads MDHEN; CDR2 reads SYDVKM. Trimming shortened V by 5 bases and J by 2 bases, and 13 bases separated the two germline ends. There are 15 residues in the CDR3. CDR3 loop: CASSLGGMAGNTIYF. In DNA, the CDR3 is TGTGCCAGCAGTCTGGGCGGGATGGCTGGAAACACCATATATTTT.